These 32 T cell receptor beta chains were sequenced from one sample in a study of blood T cell repertoires in COVID-19. Clones were read by immunoSEQ multiplex PCR, and TCRdb kept only the in-frame ones, dropping some. The data show around 190,000 clones, 87% seen once. The specimen sequenced was PBMCs or T cells enriched from blood (not recorded which). Source of these receptors: a man between 18 and 29 years old with acute COVID-19.

The sample holds a few counts of this clone. The rearrangement uses TRBV19 and TRBJ2-2; D gene ambiguous. CDR3 size: 13 residues. CDR1 LNHDA and CDR2 SQIVND come from the germline V gene (reference sequence). V was pared by 5 bases and J by 5 bases, with 9 bases between. The CDR3 nucleotides read TGTGCCAGTAGTGGCATCCGAACCGGGGAGCTGTTTTTT. This translates into CASSGIRTGELFF.

This clone was picked up one time. CDR3: CASSYGQMNTEAFF. The CDR3 DNA reads as TGCGCCAGCAGCTATGGACAGATGAACACTGAAGCTTTCTTT. The rearrangement links TRBV5-1 to TRBJ1-1; tentative D call: TRBD1 (6 bases). Trimming shortened V by 3 bases and J by 0 bases, and 9 bases separated the two germline ends. The CDR3 has 14 amino acids. Germline assignment: CDR1 SGHRS and CDR2 YFSETQ.

The chain is built from TRBV10-2 and TRBJ1-6; 7 bases map to TRBD1. After removal of 6 bases from V and 8 bases from J, the junction contained 4 bases not matched to a gene. Germline values: CDR1 WSHSY, CDR2 SAAADI. This CDR3 comprises 13 residues. CDR3 region: CASSMGQYSPLHF. In DNA form, the CDR3 reads TGCGCCAGCAGCATGGGACAGTATTCACCCCTCCACTTT.

The rearrangement joins TRBV19 to TRBJ1-1; 8 bases match TRBD1. After removal of 7 bases from V and 3 bases from J, the junction contained 10 bases not matched to a gene. The CDR3 is 15 amino acids. The germline CDR1 and CDR2 sequences are LNHDA and SQIVND (reference sequence). The CDR3 DNA follows: TGTGCCAGTACCTGGACAGGGTGGGGTGACACTGAAGCTTTCTTT. This gives the protein CASTWTGWGDTEAFF.

The rearrangement links TRBV6-5 to TRBJ1-1; the D gene is possibly TRBD1 (5 bases). Germline assignment: CDR1 MNHEY and CDR2 SVGAGI. The CDR3 has 15 amino acids. V was cut by 6 bases and J by 2 bases, with 16 bases left in between. CDR3 in amino acids: CASRQTDPTNTEAFF. CDR3 in DNA: TGTGCCAGCAGACAGACAGACCCTACAAACACTGAAGCTTTCTTT.

This clone has just one count. V gene TRBV11-2 combines with J gene TRBJ2-7; D might be TRBD1 (6 bases). The CDR3 extends over 13 amino acids. Germline V CDR1 and CDR2: SGHAT, FQNNGV. V was shortened by 5 bases and J by 3 bases, with 11 bases between the two germline ends. CDR3 residues: CASSLNRVYEQYF. In nucleotides, the CDR3 is TGTGCCAGCAGCCTCAACAGGGTCTACGAGCAGTACTTC.

This sequence joins TRBV28 and TRBJ2-1; 10 bases are shared with TRBD2. The CDR3 extends over 15 amino acids. The V gene end was trimmed by 2 bases and the J gene end by 3 bases; junction bases not matched to a gene: 1. Germline CDR1 reads MDHEN; CDR2 reads SYDVKM. The CDR3 loop reads CASSLRTSGYNEQFF. The CDR3 DNA follows: TGTGCCAGCAGTTTACGGACTAGCGGCTACAATGAGCAGTTCTTC.

The genes are TRBV3-1 (or the pseudogene TRBV3-2) and TRBJ1-6; D is undetermined. V was shortened by 1 base and J by 9 bases, with 10 bases between the two germline ends. Per germline, CDR1 LGHDT and CDR2 YNNKEL (reference sequence). CDR3 length: 14 residues. The DNA for the CDR3 is TGTGCCAGCAGCCAAGGGGCCGGGAGTTCACCCCTCCACTTT. This sequence encodes CASSQGAGSSPLHF.

The CDR3 sequence: CASSMLGGNQPQHF. The CDR3 bases are TGTGCCAGTAGTATGTTGGGCGGGAATCAGCCCCAGCATTTT. V gene TRBV19 combines with J gene TRBJ1-5; unclear D gene. The V and J ends lost 3 bases and 4 bases respectively, with 10 bases between them. From germline, CDR1 is LNHDA and CDR2 SQIVND (reference sequence). The CDR3 extends over 14 amino acids.

This clone has just one count. J is TRBJ1-1 and V is TRBV19; no clear D gene. This CDR3 is built from 14 residues. V was cut by 8 bases and J by 7 bases, with 20 bases left in between. Germline V gene data show CDR1 as LNHDA and CDR2 as SQIVND (reference sequence). The CDR3 reads CASCVGALVGEAFF. Written as DNA, the CDR3 is TGTGCCAGTTGCGTGGGAGCCCTGGTGGGTGAAGCTTTCTTT.

The rearrangement joins TRBV4-1 to TRBJ1-2, with D tentatively TRBD1 (5 bases). Germline CDR1 reads MGHRA; CDR2 reads YSYEKL. The length of the CDR3 is 13 residues. Trimming pared 2 bases from V and 8 bases from J, leaving 12 bases between. The DNA for the CDR3 is TGCGCCAGCAGCCAACCCCAGGGCAACGGCTACACCTTC. Translated, it gives CASSQPQGNGYTF.

The chain is built from TRBV24-1 and TRBJ1-2; no clear D gene. Trimming took off 6 bases at V and 4 bases at J, with 14 bases between the two ends. The CDR3 contains 14 residues. Germline values: CDR1 KGHDR, CDR2 SFDVKD. The CDR3 reads CATSSVDKIYGYTF. In nucleotides, the CDR3 is TGTGCCACCAGTTCGGTCGACAAGATCTATGGCTACACCTTC.

The rearrangement links TRBV7-2 to TRBJ2-1; D perhaps matches TRBD2 (5 bases). The CDR3 length is 16 residues. Trimming cost V 5 bases and J 3 bases, with 17 bases left between them. Germline loops: CDR1 SGHTA, CDR2 FQGNSA. The CDR3 nucleotides read TGTGCCAGCAGCCGCCGGACTGAACCCCTCTACAATGAGCAGTTCTTC. This codes for CASSRRTEPLYNEQFF.

The V call is TRBV5-5, the J call TRBJ2-1, with TRBD1 matching over 9 bases. This CDR3 has 13 amino acids. Germline V gives CDR1 SGHKS, CDR2 YYEKEE (reference sequence). V was clipped by 3 bases and J by 9 bases; unmatched bases: 4. CDR3 amino acids: CASSYDRGTEQFF. CDR3 sequence (DNA): TGTGCCAGCAGCTATGACAGGGGGACTGAGCAGTTCTTC.

CDR3 nucleotide sequence: TGTGCCAGCAGCTACCGTAGCGGGAGCTTAGGTGAGACCCAGTACTTC. Encoded protein: CASSYRSGSLGETQYF. The V and J genes are TRBV13 and TRBJ2-5, with 9 bases that match TRBD2. The V gene end was trimmed by 4 bases and the J gene end by 5 bases; junction bases not matched to a gene: 11. The germline V gene encodes CDR1 PRHDT and CDR2 FYEKMQ (reference sequence). The CDR3 runs 16 residues. The full variable domain, in which reference TRBV13 and TRBJ2-5 provide the parts outside the CDR3, is AAGVIQSPRHLIKEKRETATLKCYPIPRHDTVYWYQQGPGQDPQFLISFYEKMQSDKGSIPDRFSAQQFSDYHSELNMSSLELGDSALYFCASSYRSGSLGETQYFGPGTRLLVL.

The V and J genes are TRBV18 and TRBJ2-7; 7 bases fit TRBD1. CDR1 and CDR2 from the germline V gene are KGHSH and LQKENI. The V segment lost 8 bases and the J segment 5 bases; nucleotides outside the gene matches: 9. The CDR3 is made up of 13 amino acids. The CDR3 DNA follows: TGTGCCAGCCAAGCTGACAGGGTGAACGAGCAGTACTTC. Residues: CASQADRVNEQYF.

This chain uses TRBV5-1 with TRBJ2-5; tentatively, D is TRBD2 (6 bases). V lost 4 bases and J lost 5, with 15 bases in between. The CDR3 has 14 amino acids. Germline V lookup: CDR1 SGHRS, CDR2 YFSETQ. CDR3 nucleotides: TGCGCCAGCAGCCTCGGGACTCTCTTTGAGACCCAGTACTTC. It is translated as CASSLGTLFETQYF.

This clone was detected once. The chain uses TRBV28 and TRBJ2-3; 7 nucleotides line up with TRBD1. Germline V lookup: CDR1 MDHEN, CDR2 SYDVKM. This CDR3 spans 12 amino acids. V shed 10 bases, J shed 2 bases, and the junction held 3 bases outside the gene matches. This CDR3 reads CAIDRATDTQYF. The CDR3, as DNA: TGTGCCATAGACAGGGCCACAGATACGCAGTATTTT.

The chain couples TRBV6-2 or TRBV6-3 to TRBJ2-4; tentatively, D is TRBD2 (5 bases). This CDR3 is built from 15 residues. V lost 7 bases, J lost 4 bases, and 17 bases lay in between. Germline V CDR1 and CDR2: MNHEY, SVGEGT. CDR3 residues: CASTPSGLGKNIQYF. The DNA of the CDR3 is TGTGCCAGCACCCCGTCGGGGTTAGGGAAAAACATTCAGTACTTC.

The chain carries TRBV11-2 and TRBJ2-1; a weak D match, TRBD2 (7 bases). Germline CDR1 SGHAT, CDR2 FQNNGV. The length of the CDR3 is 15 residues. Trimming cost V 5 bases and J 8 bases, with 19 bases left between them. The CDR3 DNA is TGTGCCAGCAGCCTGGGGGCGGGAGCGTTGGATGAGCAGTTCTTC. Its translation: CASSLGAGALDEQFF.

The V call is TRBV30, the J call TRBJ1-3; D gene ambiguous. Trimming took 2 bases from V and 0 from J, leaving 11 bases between them. The germline V gene encodes CDR1 GTSNPN and CDR2 SVGIG (reference sequence). This CDR3 is 15 amino acids long. CDR3 nucleotides: TGTGCCTGGAGTTCCGACTCCAACTCTGGAAACACCATATATTTT. It encodes CAWSSDSNSGNTIYF.

The chain has TRBV27 and TRBJ2-1; D possibly corresponds to TRBD2 (6 bases). In germline, CDR1 is MNHEY, CDR2 SMNVEV (reference sequence). V dropped 6 bases and J dropped 7 bases, with 10 bases sitting between them. The CDR3 consists of 12 residues. The CDR3 loop is CASSFAGNEQFF. The CDR3, as DNA: TGTGCCAGCAGCTTTGCGGGAAATGAGCAGTTCTTC.

In this sample, this clone turned up a few times. This chain joins TRBV5-1 and TRBJ2-1; 11 bases fit TRBD1. Trimming removed 0 bases from V and 6 bases from J; junction bases left unmatched: 2. Germline CDR1 and CDR2: SGHRS and YFSETQ. The CDR3 contains 15 residues. The DNA of the CDR3 is TGCGCCAGCAGCTTGGTGGGACAGGGGGGCAATGAGCAGTTCTTC. Translated, it gives CASSLVGQGGNEQFF.

The genes are TRBV2 and TRBJ1-6; TRBD1 aligns across 8 bases. This CDR3 has 16 amino acids. The V gene's germline CDR1 is SNHLY and CDR2 FYNNEI. V gave up 4 bases and J gave up 8 bases; unmatched junction bases: 10. CDR3 residues: CASSAPGQGDHSPLHF. The CDR3 DNA reads as TGTGCCAGCAGTGCCCCCGGACAGGGAGATCATTCACCCCTCCACTTT.

This sequence joins TRBV5-1 and TRBJ2-3, with D maybe TRBD1 (6 bases). Germline V gene data show CDR1 as SGHRS and CDR2 as YFSETQ. The CDR3 extends over 14 amino acids. The V gene lost 2 bases and the J gene lost 5 bases, with 12 bases spanning the gap. CDR3 region: CASSLQGSEDTQYF. Written as DNA, the CDR3 is TGCGCCAGCAGCTTACAGGGTTCGGAAGATACGCAGTATTTT.

As to this clone: The junction departs from germline at one end; a sequencing error may be responsible. This chain links TRBV7-7 with TRBJ2-5, with D perhaps TRBD2 (5 bases). CDR3 size: 15 residues. CDR1 is SSHAT and CDR2 is FNYEAQ in the germline V gene (reference sequence). CDR3 region: CASSLDPGFGETQYF. In DNA, the CDR3 is TGTGCTAGCAGCTTAGATCCGGGGTTTGGGGAGACCCAGTACTTC.

The chain joins TRBV9 to TRBJ1-2; a possible D gene is TRBD1 (6 bases). The CDR3 runs to 13 residues. The V gene lost 4 bases and the J gene lost 4 bases, with 11 bases spanning the gap. CDR1 SGDLS and CDR2 YYNGEE come from the germline V gene. The CDR3 sequence is CASSRDRSYGYTF. As DNA, the CDR3 is TGTGCCAGCAGCCGCGACAGGTCCTATGGCTACACCTTC.

V and J are TRBV4-3 and TRBJ2-7; D unclear. Germline V gene lookup returns CDR1 LGHNA and CDR2 YSLEER. Between the trimmed V and J ends, which lost 0 bases and 6 bases, there was a span of 9 bases. The CDR3 has 13 amino acids. CDR3 DNA sequence: TGCGCCAGCAGCCAAGATTACGCGGCCGAGCAGTACTTC. Residues: CASSQDYAAEQYF.

The chain carries TRBV4-1 and TRBJ2-7; D unclear. The CDR3 runs to 16 residues. Per germline, CDR1 MGHRA and CDR2 YSYEKL. Trimming took off 0 bases at V and 0 bases at J, with 12 bases between the two ends. CDR3 sequence (DNA): TGCGCCAGCAGCCAAGATTGGAGCTTTAGCTCCTACGAGCAGTACTTC. As protein: CASSQDWSFSSYEQYF.

The chain has TRBV19 and TRBJ2-3; maybe TRBD2 (6 bases). The CDR3 has 14 residues. CDR1 LNHDA and CDR2 SQIVND come from the germline V gene (reference sequence). Between the trimmed V and J ends, which lost 3 bases and 4 bases, there was a span of 11 bases. CDR3 sequence: CASSMGGTPDTQYF. The CDR3 nucleotides are TGTGCCAGTAGTATGGGCGGGACCCCAGATACGCAGTATTTT.

The rearrangement uses TRBV18 and TRBJ2-7; TRBD1 matches 7 bases. With 5 bases clipped from V and 2 bases from J, the junction kept 0 bases outside the gene matches. There are 12 residues in the CDR3. Germline V lookup: CDR1 KGHSH, CDR2 LQKENI. CDR3 coding DNA: TGTGCCAGCTCAGGACAGGCCTACGAGCAGTACTTC. It encodes CASSGQAYEQYF.

V is TRBV27 and J is TRBJ2-1, with D perhaps TRBD2 (5 bases). V was trimmed by 6 bases and J by 2 bases, leaving 11 bases between them. Germline V gene sequence: CDR1 MNHEY, CDR2 SMNVEV (reference sequence). This CDR3 comprises 14 residues. The chain's CDR3 is CASSIRGPYNEQFF. The CDR3 DNA reads as TGTGCCAGCAGCATTAGAGGGCCCTACAATGAGCAGTTCTTC.